This TCR beta chain was sequenced for a study of blood T cells in healthy people across ages. Together with a sample-barcoded 5' primer, a J-beta primer mix was included in a second PCR lasting roughly 6 to 12 cycles. In TCRdb, the 5' RACE reads were re-called with MiXCR into one record per CDR3 protein. The sample records around 970,000 distinct CDR3 sequences, approximately 50% being singletons. The CDR3 sequence is 14 residues long. V trimming: 7 bases; J trimming: 9 bases; junction bases outside the gene matches: 11. Germline-derived CDR1 and CDR2 are SQVTM and ANQGSEA. The receptor comes from a woman aged 55 to 70 in good health. This chain joins TRBV29-1 and TRBJ2-1, with 11 positions matching TRBD2. Material: blood. CDR3 region: CSATLAGDGIEQFF. CDR3 bases: TGCAGCGCCACACTAGCGGGAGACGGTATTGAGCAGTTCTTC.